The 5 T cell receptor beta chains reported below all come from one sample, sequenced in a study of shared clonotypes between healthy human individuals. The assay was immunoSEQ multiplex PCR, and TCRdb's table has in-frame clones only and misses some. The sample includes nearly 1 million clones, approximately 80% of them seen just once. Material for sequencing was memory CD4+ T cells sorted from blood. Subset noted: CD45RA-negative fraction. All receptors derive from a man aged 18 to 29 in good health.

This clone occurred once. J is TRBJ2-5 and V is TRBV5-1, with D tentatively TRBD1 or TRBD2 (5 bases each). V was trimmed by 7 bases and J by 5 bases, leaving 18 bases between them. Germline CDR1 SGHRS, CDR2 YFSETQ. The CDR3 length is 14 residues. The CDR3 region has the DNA TGCGCCAGCGCGGAGGACAACTCCCTGGAGACCCAGTACTTC. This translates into CASAEDNSLETQYF.

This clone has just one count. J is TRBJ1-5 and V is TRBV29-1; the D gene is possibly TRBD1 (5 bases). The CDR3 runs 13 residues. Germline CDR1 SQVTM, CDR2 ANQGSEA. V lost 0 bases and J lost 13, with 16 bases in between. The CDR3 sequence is CSVEEVEAGPQHF. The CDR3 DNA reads TGCAGCGTTGAAGAAGTAGAAGCGGGGCCTCAGCATTTT.

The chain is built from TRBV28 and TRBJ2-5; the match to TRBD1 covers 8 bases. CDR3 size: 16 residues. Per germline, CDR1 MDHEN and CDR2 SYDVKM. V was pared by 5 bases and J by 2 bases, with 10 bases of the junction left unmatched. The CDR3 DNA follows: TGTGCCAGCAGTGACTCAGGGGGCGGGCCACAAGAGACCCAGTACTTC. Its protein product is CASSDSGGGPQETQYF.

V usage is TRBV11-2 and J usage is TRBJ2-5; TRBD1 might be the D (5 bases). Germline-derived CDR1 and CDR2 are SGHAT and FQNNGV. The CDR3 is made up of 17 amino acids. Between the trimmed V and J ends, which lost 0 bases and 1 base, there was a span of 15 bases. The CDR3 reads CASSLDQGIGFQETQYF. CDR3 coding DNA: TGTGCCAGCAGCTTAGATCAGGGAATAGGGTTCCAAGAGACCCAGTACTTC.

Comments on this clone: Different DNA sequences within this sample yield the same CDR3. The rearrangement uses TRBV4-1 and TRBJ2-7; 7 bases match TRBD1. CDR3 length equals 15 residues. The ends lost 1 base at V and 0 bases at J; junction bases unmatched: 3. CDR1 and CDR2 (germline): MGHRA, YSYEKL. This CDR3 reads CASSQGQGYSYEQYF. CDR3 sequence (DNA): TGCGCCAGCAGCCAAGGACAGGGATACTCCTACGAGCAGTACTTC.